The following is a TCR beta chain sequence with its context. V lost 7 bases and J lost 1; bases outside the gene matches: 3. There are 13 residues in the CDR3. In the source study's methods: Estimation of nucleated cell counts was performed using reference gene primer amplification. Libraries were prepared by immunoSEQ multiplex PCR; TCRdb keeps only in-frame clonotypes and omits some of them. V, J and clone size were drawn from that table, and D and trimming were deduced from the DNA. The table shows about 83,000 clones, with about 86% occurring only once. The source of the sample is a study of blood T cell repertoires in COVID-19. Study details: COVID-19 samples from acute and convalescent phases originated in the United States, Italy and Spain.

This chain connects TRBV12-3 or TRBV12-4 to TRBJ1-1, with 7 positions matching TRBD1. The material sequenced was peripheral blood. This TCR came from a woman older than 75 in a cohort sampled during active or convalescent COVID-19. The CDR3, as DNA: TGTGCCAGCACCAGGACAGGGAACACTGAAGCTTTCTTT. This codes for CASTRTGNTEAFF.